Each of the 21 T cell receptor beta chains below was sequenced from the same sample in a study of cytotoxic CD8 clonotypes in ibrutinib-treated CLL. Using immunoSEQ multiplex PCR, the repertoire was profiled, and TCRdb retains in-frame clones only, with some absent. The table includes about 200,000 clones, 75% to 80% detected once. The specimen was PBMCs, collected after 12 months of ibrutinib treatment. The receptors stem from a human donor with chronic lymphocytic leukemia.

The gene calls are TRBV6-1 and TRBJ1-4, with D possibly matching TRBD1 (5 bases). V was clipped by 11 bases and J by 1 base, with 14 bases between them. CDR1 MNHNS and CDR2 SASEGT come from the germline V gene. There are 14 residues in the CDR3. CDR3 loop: CAGSPGITNEKLFF. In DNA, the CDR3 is TGTGCCGGCTCACCAGGGATAACTAATGAAAAACTGTTTTTT.

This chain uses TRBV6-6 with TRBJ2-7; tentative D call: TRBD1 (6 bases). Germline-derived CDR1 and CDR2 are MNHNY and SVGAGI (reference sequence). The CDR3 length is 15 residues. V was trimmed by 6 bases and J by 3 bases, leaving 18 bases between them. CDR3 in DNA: TGTGCCAGCAGCGTCCTCCGGGACACTTACTACGAGCAGTACTTC. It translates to CASSVLRDTYYEQYF.

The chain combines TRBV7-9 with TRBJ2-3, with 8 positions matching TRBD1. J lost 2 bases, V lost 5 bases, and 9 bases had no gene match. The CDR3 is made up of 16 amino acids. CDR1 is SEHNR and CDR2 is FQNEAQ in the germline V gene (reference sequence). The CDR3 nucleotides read TGTGCCAGCAGCCATAAGACAGGGGTCACCACAGATACGCAGTATTTT. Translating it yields CASSHKTGVTTDTQYF.

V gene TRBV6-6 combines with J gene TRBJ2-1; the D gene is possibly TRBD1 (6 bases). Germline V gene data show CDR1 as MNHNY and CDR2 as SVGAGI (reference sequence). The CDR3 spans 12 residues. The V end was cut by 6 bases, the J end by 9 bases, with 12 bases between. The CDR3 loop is CASRAGTFEQFF. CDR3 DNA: TGTGCCAGCAGGGCCGGGACATTTGAGCAGTTCTTC.

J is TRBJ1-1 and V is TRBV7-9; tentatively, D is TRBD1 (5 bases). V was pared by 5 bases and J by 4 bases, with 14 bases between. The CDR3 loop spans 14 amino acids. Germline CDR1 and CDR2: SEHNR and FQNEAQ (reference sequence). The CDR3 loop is CASSRLGVGTEAFF. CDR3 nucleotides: TGTGCCAGCAGCCGGTTGGGGGTGGGCACTGAAGCTTTCTTT.

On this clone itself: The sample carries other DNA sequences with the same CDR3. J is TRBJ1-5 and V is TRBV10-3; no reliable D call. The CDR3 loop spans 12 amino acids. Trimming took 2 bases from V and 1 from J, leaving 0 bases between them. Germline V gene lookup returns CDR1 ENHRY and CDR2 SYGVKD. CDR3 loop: CAISESNQPQHF. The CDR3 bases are TGTGCCATCAGTGAGAGCAATCAGCCCCAGCATTTT.

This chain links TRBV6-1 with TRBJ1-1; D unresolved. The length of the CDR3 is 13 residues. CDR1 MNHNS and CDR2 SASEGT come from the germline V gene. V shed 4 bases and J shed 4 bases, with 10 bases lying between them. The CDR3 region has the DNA TGTGCCAGCAGTGCAATAAGCTCCACTGAAGCTTTCTTT. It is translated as CASSAISSTEAFF.

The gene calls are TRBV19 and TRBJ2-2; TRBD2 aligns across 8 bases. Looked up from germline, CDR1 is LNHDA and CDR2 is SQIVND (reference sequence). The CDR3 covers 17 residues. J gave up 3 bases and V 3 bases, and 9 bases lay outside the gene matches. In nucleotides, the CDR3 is TGTGCCAGTAGTATTACGGCACTAGCGGCGTACACCGGGGAGCTGTTTTTT. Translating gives CASSITALAAYTGELFF.

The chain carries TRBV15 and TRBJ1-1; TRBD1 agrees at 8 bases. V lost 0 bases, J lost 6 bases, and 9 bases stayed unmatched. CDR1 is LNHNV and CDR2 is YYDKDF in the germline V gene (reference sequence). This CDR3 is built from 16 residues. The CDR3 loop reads CATSREILSTGAEAFF. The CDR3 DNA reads TGTGCCACCAGCAGAGAGATCCTTTCGACAGGGGCTGAAGCTTTCTTT.

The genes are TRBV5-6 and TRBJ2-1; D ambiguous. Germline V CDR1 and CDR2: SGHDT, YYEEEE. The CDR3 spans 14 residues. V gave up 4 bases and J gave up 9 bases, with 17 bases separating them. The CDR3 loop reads CASSDGWSLREQFF. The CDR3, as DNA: TGTGCCAGCAGCGACGGATGGTCCCTACGTGAGCAGTTCTTC.

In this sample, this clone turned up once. The CDR3 coding sequence is TGTGCCAGCGGCCCTCGGGGACAGCCTCCTGGCGAGCAGTACTTC. This translates into CASGPRGQPPGEQYF. This chain links TRBV27 with TRBJ2-7; the match to TRBD1 covers 7 bases. With 8 bases clipped from V and 6 bases from J, the junction kept 16 bases outside the gene matches. CDR1 and CDR2 (germline): MNHEY, SMNVEV (reference sequence). The CDR3 totals 15 residues.

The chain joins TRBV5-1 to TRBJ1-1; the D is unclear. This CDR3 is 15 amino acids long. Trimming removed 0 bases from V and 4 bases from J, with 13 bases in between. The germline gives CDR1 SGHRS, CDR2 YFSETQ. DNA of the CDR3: TGCGCCAGCAGCTTGGGGGCTAGGAAAGGCACTGAAGCTTTCTTT. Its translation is CASSLGARKGTEAFF.

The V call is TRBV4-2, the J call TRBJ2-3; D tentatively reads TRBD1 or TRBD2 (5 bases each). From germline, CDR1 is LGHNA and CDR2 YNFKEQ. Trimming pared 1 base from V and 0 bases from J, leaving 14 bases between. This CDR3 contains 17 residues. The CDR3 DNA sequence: TGTGCCAGCAGCCAAGCTGAGGGGCGCTTTAGCACAGATACGCAGTATTTT. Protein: CASSQAEGRFSTDTQYF.

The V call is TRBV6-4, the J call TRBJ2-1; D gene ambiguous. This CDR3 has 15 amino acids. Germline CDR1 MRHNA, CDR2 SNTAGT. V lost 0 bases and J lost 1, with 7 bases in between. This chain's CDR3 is CASSDSGSSYNEQFF. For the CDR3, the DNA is TGTGCCAGCAGTGACTCAGGGTCTTCCTACAATGAGCAGTTCTTC.

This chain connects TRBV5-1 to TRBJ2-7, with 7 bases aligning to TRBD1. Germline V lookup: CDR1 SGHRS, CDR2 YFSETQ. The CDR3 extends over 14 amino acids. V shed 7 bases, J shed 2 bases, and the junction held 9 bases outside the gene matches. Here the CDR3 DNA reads TGCGCCAGCTCCGCTCAGGGGGTGGCCTACGAGCAGTACTTC. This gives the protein CASSAQGVAYEQYF.

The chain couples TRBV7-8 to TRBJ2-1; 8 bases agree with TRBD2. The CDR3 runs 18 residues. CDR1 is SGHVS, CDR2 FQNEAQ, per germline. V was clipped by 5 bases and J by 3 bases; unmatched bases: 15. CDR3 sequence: CASSPGGDSGIDYNEQFF. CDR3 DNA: TGTGCCAGCAGCCCGGGTGGGGATAGCGGGATAGACTACAATGAGCAGTTCTTC.

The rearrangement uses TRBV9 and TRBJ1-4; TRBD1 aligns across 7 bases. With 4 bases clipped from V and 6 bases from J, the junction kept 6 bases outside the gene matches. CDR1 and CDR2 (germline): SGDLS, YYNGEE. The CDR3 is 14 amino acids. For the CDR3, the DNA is TGTGCCAGCAGCCCCCAGGGGGGTGATGAAAAACTGTTTTTT. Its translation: CASSPQGGDEKLFF.

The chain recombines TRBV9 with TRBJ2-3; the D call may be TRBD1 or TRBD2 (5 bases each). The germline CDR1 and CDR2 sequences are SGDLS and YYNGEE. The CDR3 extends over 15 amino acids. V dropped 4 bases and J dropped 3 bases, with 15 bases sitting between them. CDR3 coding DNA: TGTGCCAGCAGCCTCTCGAACGGGGCTACAGATACGCAGTATTTT. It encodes CASSLSNGATDTQYF.

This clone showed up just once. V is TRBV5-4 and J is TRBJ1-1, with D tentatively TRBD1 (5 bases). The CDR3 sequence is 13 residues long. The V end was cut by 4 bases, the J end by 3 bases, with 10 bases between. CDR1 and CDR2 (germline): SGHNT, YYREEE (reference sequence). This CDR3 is CASSGGTHTEAFF. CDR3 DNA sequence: TGTGCCAGCAGCGGCGGGACCCACACTGAAGCTTTCTTT.

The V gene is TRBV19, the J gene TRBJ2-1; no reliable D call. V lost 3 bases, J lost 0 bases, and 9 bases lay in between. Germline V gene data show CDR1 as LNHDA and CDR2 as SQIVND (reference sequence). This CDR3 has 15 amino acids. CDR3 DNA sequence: TGTGCCAGTAGTATGGGCCAGAGCTCCTACAATGAGCAGTTCTTC. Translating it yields CASSMGQSSYNEQFF.

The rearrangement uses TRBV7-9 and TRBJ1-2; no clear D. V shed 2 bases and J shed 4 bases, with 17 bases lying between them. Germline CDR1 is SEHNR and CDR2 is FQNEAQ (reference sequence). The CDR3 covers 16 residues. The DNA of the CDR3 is TGTGCCAGCAGCTTAAGGGCCGCAGGTAGTAGCTATGGCTACACCTTC. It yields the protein CASSLRAAGSSYGYTF.